This TCR beta chain came from a study of blood T cell repertoires in COVID-19. Whole-study context: Sources were T cells, B-cell-depleted T cells, or PBMCs; the material itself was cDNA or gDNA.

The CDR3 is 14 amino acids. In germline, CDR1 is LGHDT, CDR2 YNNKEL (reference sequence). V lost 2 bases, J lost 5 bases, and 5 bases stayed unmatched. It was during active infection that Seattle patients were enrolled and then longitudinally followed. Profiling relied on immunoSEQ multiplex PCR, and the TCRdb table lists in-frame clones only, not all of them. The sample has approximately 350,000 clones; 87% are singletons. This clonotype was sampled from a woman aged 50 to 60 with COVID-19, enrolled during active disease. Sequences were obtained from peripheral blood. The chain employs TRBV3-1 (or the pseudogene TRBV3-2) and TRBJ2-5; 7 bases are a match to TRBD2. The CDR3, as DNA: TGTGCCAGCAGCCAAAAGCGGGATTTGGAGACCCAGTACTTC. This codes for CASSQKRDLETQYF.